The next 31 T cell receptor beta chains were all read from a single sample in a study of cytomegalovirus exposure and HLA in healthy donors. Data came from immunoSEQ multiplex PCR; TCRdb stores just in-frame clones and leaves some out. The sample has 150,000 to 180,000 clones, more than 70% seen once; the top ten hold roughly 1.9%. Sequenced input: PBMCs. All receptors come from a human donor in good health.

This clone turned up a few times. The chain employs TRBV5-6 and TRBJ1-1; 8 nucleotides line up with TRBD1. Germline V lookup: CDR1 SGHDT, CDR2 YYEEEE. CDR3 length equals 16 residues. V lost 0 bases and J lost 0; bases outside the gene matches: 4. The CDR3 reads CASSLGTGPMNTEAFF. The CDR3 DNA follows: TGTGCCAGCAGCTTGGGGACAGGGCCCATGAACACTGAAGCTTTCTTT.

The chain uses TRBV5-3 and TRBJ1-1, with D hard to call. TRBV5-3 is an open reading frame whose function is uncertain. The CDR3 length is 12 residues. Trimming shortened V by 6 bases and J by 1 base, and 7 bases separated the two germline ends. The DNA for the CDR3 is TGTGCCAGAAACACCCCGAACACTGAAGCTTTCTTT. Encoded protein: CARNTPNTEAFF.

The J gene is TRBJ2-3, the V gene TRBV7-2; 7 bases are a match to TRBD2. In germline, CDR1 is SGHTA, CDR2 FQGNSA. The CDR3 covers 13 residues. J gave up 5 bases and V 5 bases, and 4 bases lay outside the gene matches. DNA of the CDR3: TGTGCCAGCAGCAAGCGGGGCGGAGATACGCAGTATTTT. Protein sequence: CASSKRGGDTQYF.

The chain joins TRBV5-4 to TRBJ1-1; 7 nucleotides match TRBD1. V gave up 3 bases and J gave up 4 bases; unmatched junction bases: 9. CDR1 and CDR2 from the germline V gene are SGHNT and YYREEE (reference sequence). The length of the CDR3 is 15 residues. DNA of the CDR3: TGTGCCAGCAGCTGGGGACACAGGGGTCCCACTGAAGCTTTCTTT. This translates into CASSWGHRGPTEAFF.

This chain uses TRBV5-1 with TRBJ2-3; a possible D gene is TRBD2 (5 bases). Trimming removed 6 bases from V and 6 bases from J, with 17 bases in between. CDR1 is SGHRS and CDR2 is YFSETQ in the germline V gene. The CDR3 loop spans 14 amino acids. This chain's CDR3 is CASKVIGISDTQYF. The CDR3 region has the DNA TGCGCCAGCAAGGTAATCGGGATATCGGATACGCAGTATTTT.

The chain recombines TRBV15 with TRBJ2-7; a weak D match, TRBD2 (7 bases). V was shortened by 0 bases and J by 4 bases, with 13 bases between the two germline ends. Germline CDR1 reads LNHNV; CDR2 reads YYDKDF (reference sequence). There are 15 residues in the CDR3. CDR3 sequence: CATSREGGGPYEQYF. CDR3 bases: TGTGCCACCAGCAGAGAAGGGGGGGGGCCTTACGAGCAGTACTTC.

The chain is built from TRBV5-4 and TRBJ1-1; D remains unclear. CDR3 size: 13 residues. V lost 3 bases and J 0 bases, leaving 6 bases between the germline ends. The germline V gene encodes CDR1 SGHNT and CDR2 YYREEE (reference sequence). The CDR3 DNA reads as TGTGCCAGCAGCTCCCCCATGAACACTGAAGCTTTCTTT. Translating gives CASSSPMNTEAFF.

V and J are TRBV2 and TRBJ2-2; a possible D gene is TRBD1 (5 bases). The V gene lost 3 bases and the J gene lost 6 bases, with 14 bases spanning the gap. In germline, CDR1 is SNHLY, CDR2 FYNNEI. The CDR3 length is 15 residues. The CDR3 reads CASSEPGNNAGELFF. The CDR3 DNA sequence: TGTGCCAGCAGTGAGCCAGGGAACAACGCCGGGGAGCTGTTTTTT.

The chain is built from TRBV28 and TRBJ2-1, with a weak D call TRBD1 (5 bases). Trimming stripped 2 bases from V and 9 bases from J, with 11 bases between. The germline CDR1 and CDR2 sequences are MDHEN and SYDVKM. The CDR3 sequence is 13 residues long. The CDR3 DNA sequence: TGTGCCAGCAGTTTAACCTCTAGGGGTGAGCAGTTCTTC. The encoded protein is CASSLTSRGEQFF.

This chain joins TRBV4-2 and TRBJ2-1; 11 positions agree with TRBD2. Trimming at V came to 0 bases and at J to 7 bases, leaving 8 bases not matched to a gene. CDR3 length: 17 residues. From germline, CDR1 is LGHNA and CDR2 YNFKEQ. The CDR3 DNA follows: TGTGCCAGCAGCCAAGAAGGGCGACTAGCGGGGAAGAATGAGCAGTTCTTC. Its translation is CASSQEGRLAGKNEQFF.

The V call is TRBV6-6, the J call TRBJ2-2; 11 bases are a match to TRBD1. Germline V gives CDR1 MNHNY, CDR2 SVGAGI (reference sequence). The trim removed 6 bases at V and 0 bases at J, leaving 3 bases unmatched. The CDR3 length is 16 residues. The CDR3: CASSRGQGANTGELFF. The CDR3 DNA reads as TGTGCCAGCAGCCGGGGACAGGGGGCGAACACCGGGGAGCTGTTTTTT.

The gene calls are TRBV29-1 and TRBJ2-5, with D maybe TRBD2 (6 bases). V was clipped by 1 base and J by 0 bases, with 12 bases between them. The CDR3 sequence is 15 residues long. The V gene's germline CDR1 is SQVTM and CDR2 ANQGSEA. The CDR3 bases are TGCAGCGTTGAAGGTCGGCGGGAACACCAAGAGACCCAGTACTTC. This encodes CSVEGRREHQETQYF.

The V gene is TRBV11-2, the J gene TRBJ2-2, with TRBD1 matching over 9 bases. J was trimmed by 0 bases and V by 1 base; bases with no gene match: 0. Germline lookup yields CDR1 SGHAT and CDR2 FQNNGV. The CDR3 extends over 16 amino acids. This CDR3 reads CASSLGQGANTGELFF. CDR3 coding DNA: TGTGCCAGCAGCTTAGGACAGGGGGCGAACACCGGGGAGCTGTTTTTT.

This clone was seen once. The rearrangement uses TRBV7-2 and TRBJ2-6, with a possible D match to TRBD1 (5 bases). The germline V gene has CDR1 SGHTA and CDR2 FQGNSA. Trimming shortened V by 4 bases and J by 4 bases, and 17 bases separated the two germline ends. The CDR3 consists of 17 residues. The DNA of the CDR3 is TGTGCCAGCAGCTCCCAATCCCCAGGGCACGGGGCCAACGTCCTGACTTTC. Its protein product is CASSSQSPGHGANVLTF.

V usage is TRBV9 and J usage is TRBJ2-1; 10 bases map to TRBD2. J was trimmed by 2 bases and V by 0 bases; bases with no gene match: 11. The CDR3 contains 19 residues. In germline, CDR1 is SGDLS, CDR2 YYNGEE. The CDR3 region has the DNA TGTGCCAGCAGCGTAGAACGAGCGGGAGGGCCAGGAACCTACAATGAGCAGTTCTTC. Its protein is CASSVERAGGPGTYNEQFF.

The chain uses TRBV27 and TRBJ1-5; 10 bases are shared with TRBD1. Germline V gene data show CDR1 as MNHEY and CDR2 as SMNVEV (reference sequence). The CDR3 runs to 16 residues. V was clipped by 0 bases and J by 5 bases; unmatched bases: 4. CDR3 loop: CASSLSGTGVHQPQHF. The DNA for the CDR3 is TGTGCCAGCAGTTTATCAGGGACAGGGGTTCATCAGCCCCAGCATTTT.

CDR3 sequence (DNA): TGTGCCAGCAGCATCAACAGGGGCCGGATTCAGCCCCAGCATTTT. This encodes CASSINRGRIQPQHF. V is TRBV28 and J is TRBJ1-5; TRBD1 aligns across 7 bases. J lost 6 bases, V lost 6 bases, and 11 bases had no gene match. From germline, CDR1 is MDHEN and CDR2 SYDVKM. This CDR3 region has 15 residues.

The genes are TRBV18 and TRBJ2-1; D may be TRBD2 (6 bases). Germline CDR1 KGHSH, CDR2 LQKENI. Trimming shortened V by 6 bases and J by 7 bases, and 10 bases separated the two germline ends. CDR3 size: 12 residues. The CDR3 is CASSGLSNEQFF. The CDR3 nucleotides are TGTGCCAGCTCGGGACTTTCGAATGAGCAGTTCTTC. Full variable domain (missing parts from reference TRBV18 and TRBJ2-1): NAGVMQNPRHLVRRRGQEARLRCSPMKGHSHVYWYRQLPEEGLKFMVYLQKENIIDESGMPKERFSAEFPKEGPSILRIQQVVRGDSAAYFCASSGLSNEQFFGPGTRLTVL.

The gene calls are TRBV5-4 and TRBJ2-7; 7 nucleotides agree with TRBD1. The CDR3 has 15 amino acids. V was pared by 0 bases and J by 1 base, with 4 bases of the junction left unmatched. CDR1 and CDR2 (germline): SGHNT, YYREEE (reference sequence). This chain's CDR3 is CASSLGGTDSYEQYF. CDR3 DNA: TGTGCCAGCAGCTTGGGGGGGACAGATTCCTACGAGCAGTACTTC.

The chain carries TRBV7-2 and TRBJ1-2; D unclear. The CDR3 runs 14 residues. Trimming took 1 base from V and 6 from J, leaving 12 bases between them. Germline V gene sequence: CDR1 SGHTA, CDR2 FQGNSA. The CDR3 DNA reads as TGTGCCAGCAGCTTAGGTCGGAGCACCAATGGCTACACCTTC. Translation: CASSLGRSTNGYTF.

The CDR3 region is CASSLLLSYEQYF. In DNA, the CDR3 is TGTGCCAGCAGCTTACTACTTTCCTACGAGCAGTACTTC. V is TRBV11-2 and J is TRBJ2-7; no firm D call. This CDR3 comprises 13 residues. From germline, CDR1 is SGHAT and CDR2 FQNNGV. Between the trimmed V and J ends, which lost 2 bases and 1 base, there was a span of 6 bases.

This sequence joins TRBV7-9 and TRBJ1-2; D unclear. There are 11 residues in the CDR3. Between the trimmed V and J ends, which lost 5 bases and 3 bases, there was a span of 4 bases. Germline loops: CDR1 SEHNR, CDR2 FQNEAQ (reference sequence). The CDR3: CASSEDYGYTF. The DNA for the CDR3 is TGTGCCAGCAGCGAGGACTATGGCTACACCTTC.

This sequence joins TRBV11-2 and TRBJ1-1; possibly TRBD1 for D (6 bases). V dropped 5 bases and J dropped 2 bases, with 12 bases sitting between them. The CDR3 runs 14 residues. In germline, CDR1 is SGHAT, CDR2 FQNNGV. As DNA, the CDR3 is TGTGCCAGCAGCCCTTGGACAGCCAACACTGAAGCTTTCTTT. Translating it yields CASSPWTANTEAFF.

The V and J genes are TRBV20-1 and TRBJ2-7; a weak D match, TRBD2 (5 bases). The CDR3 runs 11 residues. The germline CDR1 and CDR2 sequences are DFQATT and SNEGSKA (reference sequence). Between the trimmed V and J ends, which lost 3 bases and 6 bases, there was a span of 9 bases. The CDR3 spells CSARSSGEQYF. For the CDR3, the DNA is TGCAGTGCTAGGAGCAGCGGCGAGCAGTACTTC.

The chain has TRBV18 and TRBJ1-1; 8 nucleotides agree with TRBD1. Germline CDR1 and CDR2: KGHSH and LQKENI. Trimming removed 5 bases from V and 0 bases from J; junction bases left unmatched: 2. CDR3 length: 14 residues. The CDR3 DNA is TGTGCCAGCTCAGCAGGGGGCATGAACACTGAAGCTTTCTTT. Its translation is CASSAGGMNTEAFF.

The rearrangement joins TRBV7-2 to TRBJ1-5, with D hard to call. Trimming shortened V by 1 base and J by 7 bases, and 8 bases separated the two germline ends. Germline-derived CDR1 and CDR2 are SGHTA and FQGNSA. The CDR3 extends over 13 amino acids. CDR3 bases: TGTGCCAGCAGCTTAGGAGGCGGGCAGCCCCAGCATTTT. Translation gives CASSLGGGQPQHF.

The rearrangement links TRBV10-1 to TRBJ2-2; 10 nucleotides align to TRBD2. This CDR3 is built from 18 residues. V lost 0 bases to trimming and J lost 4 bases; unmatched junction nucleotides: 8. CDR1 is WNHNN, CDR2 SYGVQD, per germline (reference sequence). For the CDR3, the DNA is TGCGCCAGCAGTGAGTCCCGTCTAGCGGGAGCGACCACCGGGGAGCTGTTTTTT. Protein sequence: CASSESRLAGATTGELFF.

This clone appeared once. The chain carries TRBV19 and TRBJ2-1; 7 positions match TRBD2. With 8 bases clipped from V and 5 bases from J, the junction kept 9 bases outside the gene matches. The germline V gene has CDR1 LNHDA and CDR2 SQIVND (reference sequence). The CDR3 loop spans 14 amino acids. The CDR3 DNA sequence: TGTGCCAGTGGAGCGGGACTCGGCAACAATGAGCAGTTCTTC. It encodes CASGAGLGNNEQFF.

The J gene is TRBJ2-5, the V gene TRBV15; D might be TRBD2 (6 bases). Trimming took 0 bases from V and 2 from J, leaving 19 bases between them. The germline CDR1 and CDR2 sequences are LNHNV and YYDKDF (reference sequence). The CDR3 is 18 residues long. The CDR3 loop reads CATSRDKGAGTIQETQYF. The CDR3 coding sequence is TGTGCCACCAGCAGAGATAAAGGGGCGGGAACCATACAAGAGACCCAGTACTTC.

CDR3 coding DNA: TGTGCCAGCAGTTCCCCGGGACAGGGGTATGGCTACACCTTC. Translating it yields CASSSPGQGYGYTF. This chain uses TRBV28 with TRBJ1-2, with 10 bases fitting TRBD1. The CDR3 covers 14 residues. The ends lost 4 bases at V and 5 bases at J; junction bases unmatched: 4. Germline V lookup: CDR1 MDHEN, CDR2 SYDVKM.

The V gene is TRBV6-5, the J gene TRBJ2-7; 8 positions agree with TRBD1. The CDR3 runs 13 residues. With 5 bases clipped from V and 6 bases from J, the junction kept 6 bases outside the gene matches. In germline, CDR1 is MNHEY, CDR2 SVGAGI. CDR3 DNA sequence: TGTGCCAGCAGTCGGACAGGGAAGGCCGAGCAGTACTTC. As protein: CASSRTGKAEQYF.